This T cell receptor (beta chain) was recovered during a study of T cells after yellow fever vaccination. As for the study in general: Fractions of limited cellularity were prepared by means of SMART-Seq v4 Ultra Low Input.

Study-wide points: Post-booster repertoires contained most primary-vaccination clones again (roughly 97% CD4, over 70% CD8). Overlap between CD4 and CD8 compartments was detected for a small share of clonotypes.

The study made its TCR cDNA through 5'RACE template switching. That step introduced a universal primer site along with UMIs. TCRdb fed the 5' RACE reads into MiXCR, producing one record per CDR3 protein. The sample carries about 230,000 distinct CDR3 sequences, less than 7.5% recorded once. Germline CDR1 SGHTA, CDR2 FQGNSA. Between the trimmed V and J ends, which lost 5 bases and 3 bases, there was a span of 11 bases. This CDR3 is built from 15 residues. There are a few counts of this clonotype. Its antigen is not identified. The TCR comes from a man aged 30-40 years who received the YFV17D yellow fever vaccine. This chain links TRBV7-2 with TRBJ2-6; perhaps D is TRBD1 or TRBD2 (5 bases each). This sample comprised CD4+ T cells sorted from PBMCs, obtained on the day of the yellow fever booster vaccination. DNA of the CDR3: TGTGCCAGCAGCCCTAGAGGGGTTGGGGCCAACGTCCTGACTTTC. Translation: CASSPRGVGANVLTF.